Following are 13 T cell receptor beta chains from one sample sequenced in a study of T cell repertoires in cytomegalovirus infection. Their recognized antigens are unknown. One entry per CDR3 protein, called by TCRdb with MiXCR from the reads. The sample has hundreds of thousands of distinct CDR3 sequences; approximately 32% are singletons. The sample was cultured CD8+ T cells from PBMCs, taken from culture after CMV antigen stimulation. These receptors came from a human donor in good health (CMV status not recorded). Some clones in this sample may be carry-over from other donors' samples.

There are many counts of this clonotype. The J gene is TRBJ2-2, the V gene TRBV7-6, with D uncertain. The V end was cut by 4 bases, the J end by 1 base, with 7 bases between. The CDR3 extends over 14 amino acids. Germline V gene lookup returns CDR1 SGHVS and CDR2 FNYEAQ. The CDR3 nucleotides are TGTGCCAGCAGCTCCAGCGTGAACACCGGGGAGCTGTTTTTT. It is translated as CASSSSVNTGELFF.

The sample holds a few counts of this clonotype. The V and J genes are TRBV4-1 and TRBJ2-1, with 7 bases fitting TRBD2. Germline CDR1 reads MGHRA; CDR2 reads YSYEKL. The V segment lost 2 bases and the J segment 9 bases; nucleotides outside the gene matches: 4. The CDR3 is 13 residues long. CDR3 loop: CASSQPGGSEQFF. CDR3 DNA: TGCGCCAGCAGCCAACCCGGGGGGAGTGAGCAGTTCTTC.

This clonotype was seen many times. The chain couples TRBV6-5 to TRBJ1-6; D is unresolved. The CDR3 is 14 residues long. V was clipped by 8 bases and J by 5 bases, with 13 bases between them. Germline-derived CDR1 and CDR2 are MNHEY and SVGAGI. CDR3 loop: CASHRTANNSPLHF. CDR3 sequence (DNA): TGTGCCAGCCACCGAACAGCCAATAATTCACCCCTCCACTTT.

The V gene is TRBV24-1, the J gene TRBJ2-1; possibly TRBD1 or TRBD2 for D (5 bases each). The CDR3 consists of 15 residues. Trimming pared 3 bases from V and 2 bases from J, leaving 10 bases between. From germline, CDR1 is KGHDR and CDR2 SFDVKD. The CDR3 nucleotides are TGTGCCACCAGTGATAAAGGGACGGCCTACAATGAGCAGTTCTTC. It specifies CATSDKGTAYNEQFF.

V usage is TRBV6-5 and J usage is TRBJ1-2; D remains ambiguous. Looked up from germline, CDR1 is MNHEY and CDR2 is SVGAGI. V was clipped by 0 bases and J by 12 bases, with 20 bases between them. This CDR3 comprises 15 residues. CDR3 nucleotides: TGTGCCAGCAGTTACTCGAATCGCAGCCCTGGGGATGACACCTTC. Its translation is CASSYSNRSPGDDTF.

In DNA form, the CDR3 reads TGTGCCAGCAGCTCCCCTTCCTCCGCGGCGATCTATGGCTACACCTTC. This codes for CASSSPSSAAIYGYTF. The chain recombines TRBV7-9 with TRBJ1-2; no firm D call. Trimming removed 4 bases from V and 4 bases from J, with 19 bases in between. This CDR3 spans 16 amino acids. Germline V gene sequence: CDR1 SEHNR, CDR2 FQNEAQ (reference sequence). Full variable domain (missing parts from reference TRBV7-9 and TRBJ1-2): DTGVSQNPRHKITKRGQNVTFRCDPISEHNRLYWYRQTLGQGPEFLTYFQNEAQLEKSRLLSDRFSAERPKGSFSTLEIQRTEQGDSAMYLCASSSPSSAAIYGYTFGSGTRLTVV.

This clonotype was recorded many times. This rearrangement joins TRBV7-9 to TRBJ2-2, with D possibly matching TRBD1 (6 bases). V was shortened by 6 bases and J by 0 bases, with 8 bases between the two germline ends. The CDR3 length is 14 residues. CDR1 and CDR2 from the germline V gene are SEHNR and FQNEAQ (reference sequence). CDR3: CASRDSPNTGELFF. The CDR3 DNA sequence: TGTGCCAGCAGGGACAGCCCGAACACCGGGGAGCTGTTTTTT.

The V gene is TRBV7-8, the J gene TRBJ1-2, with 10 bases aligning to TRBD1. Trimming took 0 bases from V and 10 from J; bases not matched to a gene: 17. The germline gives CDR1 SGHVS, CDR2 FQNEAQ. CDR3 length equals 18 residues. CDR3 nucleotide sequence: TGTGCCAGCAGCTTAGCCCGCGAAGGGACAGGGGAGTGGAATGACTACACCTTC. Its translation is CASSLAREGTGEWNDYTF.

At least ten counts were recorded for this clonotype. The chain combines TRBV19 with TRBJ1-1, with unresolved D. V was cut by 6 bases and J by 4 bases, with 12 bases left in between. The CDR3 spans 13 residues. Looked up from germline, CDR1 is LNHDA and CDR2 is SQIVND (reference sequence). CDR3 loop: CASRQGIGTEAFF. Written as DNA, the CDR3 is TGTGCCAGTAGACAAGGGATCGGCACTGAAGCTTTCTTT.

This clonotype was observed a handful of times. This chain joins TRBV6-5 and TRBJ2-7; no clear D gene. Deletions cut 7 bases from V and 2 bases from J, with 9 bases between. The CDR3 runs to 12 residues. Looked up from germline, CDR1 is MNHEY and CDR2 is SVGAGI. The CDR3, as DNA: TGTGCCAGCATGGGCACCACCTACGAGCAGTACTTC. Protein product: CASMGTTYEQYF.

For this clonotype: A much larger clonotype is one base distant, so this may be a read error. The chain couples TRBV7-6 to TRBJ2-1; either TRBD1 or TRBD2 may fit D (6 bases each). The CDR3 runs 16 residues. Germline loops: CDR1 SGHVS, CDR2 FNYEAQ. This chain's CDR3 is CVSSLAVGAHYNEQFF. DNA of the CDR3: TGTGTCAGCAGCTTAGCGGTGGGGGCCCATTACAATGAGCAGTTCTTC. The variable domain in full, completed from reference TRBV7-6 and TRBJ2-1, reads GAGVSQSPRYKVTKRGQDVALRCDPISGHVSLYWYRQALGQGPEFLTYFNYEAQQDKSGLPNDRFSAERPEGSISTLTIQRTEQRDSAMYRCVSSLAVGAHYNEQFFGPGTRLTVL.

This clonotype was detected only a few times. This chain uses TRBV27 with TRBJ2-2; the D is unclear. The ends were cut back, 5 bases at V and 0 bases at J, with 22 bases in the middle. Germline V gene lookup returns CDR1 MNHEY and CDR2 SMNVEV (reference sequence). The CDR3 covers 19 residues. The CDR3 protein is CASSPSFAGSFPNTGELFF. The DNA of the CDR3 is TGTGCCAGCAGTCCTTCCTTCGCTGGGTCATTTCCGAACACCGGGGAGCTGTTTTTT.

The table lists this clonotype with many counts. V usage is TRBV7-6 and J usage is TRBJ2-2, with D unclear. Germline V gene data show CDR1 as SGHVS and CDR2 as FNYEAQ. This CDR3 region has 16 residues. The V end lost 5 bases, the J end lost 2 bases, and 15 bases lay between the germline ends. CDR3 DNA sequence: TGTGCCAGCAGCCTAGGAAGGGCACCCAACACCGGGGAGCTGTTTTTT. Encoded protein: CASSLGRAPNTGELFF.